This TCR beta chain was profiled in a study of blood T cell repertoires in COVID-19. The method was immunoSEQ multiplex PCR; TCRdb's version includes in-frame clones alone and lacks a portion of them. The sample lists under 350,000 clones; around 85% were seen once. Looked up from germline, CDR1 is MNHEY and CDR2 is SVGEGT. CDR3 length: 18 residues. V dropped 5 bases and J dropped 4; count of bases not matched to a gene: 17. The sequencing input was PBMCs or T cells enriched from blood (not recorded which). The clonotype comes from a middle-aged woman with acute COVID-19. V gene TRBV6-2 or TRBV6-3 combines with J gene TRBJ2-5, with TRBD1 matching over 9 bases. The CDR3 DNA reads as TGTGCCAGCAGTCCCGAGAATCAAAACAGGGGGCGGCGAGAGACCCAGTACTTC. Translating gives CASSPENQNRGRRETQYF.